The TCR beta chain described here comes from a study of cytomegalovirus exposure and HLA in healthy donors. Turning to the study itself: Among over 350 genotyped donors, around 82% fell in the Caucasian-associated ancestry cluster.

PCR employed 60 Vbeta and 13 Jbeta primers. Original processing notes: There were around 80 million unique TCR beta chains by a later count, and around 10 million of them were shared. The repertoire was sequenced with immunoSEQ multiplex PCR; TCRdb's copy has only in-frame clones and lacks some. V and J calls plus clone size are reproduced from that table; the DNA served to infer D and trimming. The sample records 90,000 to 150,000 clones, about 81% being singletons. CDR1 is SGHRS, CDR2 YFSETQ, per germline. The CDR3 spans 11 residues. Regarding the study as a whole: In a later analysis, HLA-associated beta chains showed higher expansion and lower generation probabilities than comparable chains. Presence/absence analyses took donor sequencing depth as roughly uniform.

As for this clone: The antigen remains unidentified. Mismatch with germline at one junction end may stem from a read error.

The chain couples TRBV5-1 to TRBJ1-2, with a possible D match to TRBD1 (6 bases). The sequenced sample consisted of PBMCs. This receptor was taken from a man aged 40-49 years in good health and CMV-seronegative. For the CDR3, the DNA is TGCGCCGGCAGCGTGGACAGAAACTACACCTTC. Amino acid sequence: CAGSVDRNYTF.